This TCR beta chain was found in a study of circulating and synovial CD4+ cells in juvenile arthritis. As concerns this clone: As yet, its antigen is unknown.

Findings of the study overall: Circulating pathogenic-like lymphocytes shared a substantially higher fraction of CDR3 sequences with synovium than bulk blood. Some such blood samples were as oligoclonal as synovium.

Donors were patients with active juvenile idiopathic arthritis. Using immunoSEQ multiplex PCR, the repertoire was profiled, and TCRdb retains in-frame clones only, with some absent. The sample shows tens of thousands of clones, nearly 97% of them seen only once. Sample: CD4+ T cells from blood. This receptor was obtained from a human donor with juvenile idiopathic arthritis.

In nucleotides, the CDR3 is TGCAGCGTGGCTCAACTAATGAACACTGAAGCTTTCTTT. Translation: CSVAQLMNTEAFF. The chain employs TRBV29-1 and TRBJ1-1; D unresolved. The CDR3 is 13 residues long. Deletions cut 6 bases from V and 0 bases from J, with 11 bases between. Germline loops: CDR1 SQVTM, CDR2 ANQGSEA.